This TCR beta chain is drawn from a study of shared clonotypes between healthy human individuals. Study-level information: A few men and a couple of women, aged 18 to 49, were donors.

A note on this clone: Antigen specificity is unknown.

Study results and caveats: Clonotypes which were not shared had lower generation probabilities than clonotypes that all four donors shared. At large depth, rarefaction still showed sorted-subset sequencing to be incomplete. Donor clonotype sharing was expected to depend on sequencing depth.

Some clones are missing from TCRdb's copy, which holds only in-frame ones; the method was immunoSEQ multiplex PCR. The sample consists of about 2.4 million clones, 93% of them appearing once. V was clipped by 7 bases and J by 7 bases; unmatched bases: 7. CDR1 is MNHEY, CDR2 SMNVEV, per germline (reference sequence). This CDR3 comprises 14 residues. The sequence derives from a young man in good health. Some clones in this sample may be carry-over from other donors' samples. V is TRBV27 and J is TRBJ2-1, with 10 bases fitting TRBD1. The sample consisted of naive CD4+ T cells from PBMCs. As for subset: CD45RA+ positively selected. Here the CDR3 DNA reads TGTGCCAGCAACCGACAGGGGGCAAGTAATGAGCAGTTCTTC. Encoded protein: CASNRQGASNEQFF.